This T cell receptor (beta chain) was sequenced during a study of human T cells and chemical hapten exposure. With respect to this clonotype: Its antigen is currently unknown.

The CDR3 spans 14 residues. Trimming stripped 2 bases from V and 1 base from J, with 9 bases between. In germline, CDR1 is SGHRS, CDR2 YFSETQ. Unique molecular identifiers were attached to individual cDNA molecules within the library. TCRdb passed the RACE reads through MiXCR, listing each CDR3 protein once. The table has 150,000 to 200,000 distinct CDR3 sequences, about 25% seen once. Time point described: patch test 3, about 24 weeks after DPC sensitization. Documented treatment: therapeutic diphenylcyclopropenone sensitization with weekly scalp DPC. Study results and caveats: TCRs exceeding 1 in 1000 frequency stayed unchanged with DPC sensitization. Donors were affected by alopecia, so their immune reaction might vary from that of healthy individuals.

The sample in question was whole blood, obtained in connection with sensitization to the hapten diphenylcyclopropenone (DPC). The rearrangement joins TRBV5-1 to TRBJ2-5, with D unresolved. This receptor was obtained from a woman aged 40 to 50 with alopecia areata. Some clones in this sample may be carry-over from other donors' samples. As DNA, the CDR3 is TGCGCCAGCAGCTTCTTCACGACCCAAGAGACCCAGTACTTC. Residues: CASSFFTTQETQYF.